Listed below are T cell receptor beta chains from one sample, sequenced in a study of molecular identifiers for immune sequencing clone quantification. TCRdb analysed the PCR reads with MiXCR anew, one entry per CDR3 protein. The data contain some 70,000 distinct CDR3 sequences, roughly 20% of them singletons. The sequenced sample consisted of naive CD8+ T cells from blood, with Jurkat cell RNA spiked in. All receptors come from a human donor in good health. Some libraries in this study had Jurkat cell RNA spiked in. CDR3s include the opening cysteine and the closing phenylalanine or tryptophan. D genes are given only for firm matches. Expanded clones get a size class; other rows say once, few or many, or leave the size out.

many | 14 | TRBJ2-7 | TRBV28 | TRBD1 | CASTNAGTVYEQYF | TGTGCCAGCACCAACGCCGGGACAGTCTACGAGCAGTACTTC
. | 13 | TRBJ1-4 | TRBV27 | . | CAGSLLAGEKLFF | TGTGCCGGCAGTTTATTGGCGGGTGAAAAACTGTTTTTT
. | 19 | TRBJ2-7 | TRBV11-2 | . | CASSLGPKGGLTGLHEQYF | TGTGCCAGCAGCTTAGGGCCGAAGGGGGGGCTAACGGGCCTCCACGAGCAGTACTTC
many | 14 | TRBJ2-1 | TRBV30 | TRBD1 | CAWSSGQGYNEQFF | TGTGCCTGGTCTTCAGGACAGGGGTACAATGAGCAGTTCTTC
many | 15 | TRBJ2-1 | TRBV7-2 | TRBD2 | CASSWTSGSGNEQFF | TGTGCCAGCAGCTGGACTAGCGGGAGCGGAAATGAGCAGTTCTTC
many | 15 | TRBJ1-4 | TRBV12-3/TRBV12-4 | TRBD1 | CASLGQGENHEKLFF | TGTGCCAGCCTGGGACAGGGGGAGAACCATGAAAAACTGTTTTTT
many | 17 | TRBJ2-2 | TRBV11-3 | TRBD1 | CASIRDRGRGGPGELFF | TGTGCCAGCATCCGGGACAGGGGACGAGGTGGTCCCGGGGAGCTGTTTTTT
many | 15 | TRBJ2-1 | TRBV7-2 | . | CASSFSREPYNEQFF | TGTGCCAGCAGCTTTTCACGGGAGCCGTACAATGAGCAGTTCTTC
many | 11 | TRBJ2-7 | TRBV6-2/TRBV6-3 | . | CASAESYEQYF | TGTGCCAGCGCGGAGTCCTACGAGCAGTACTTC
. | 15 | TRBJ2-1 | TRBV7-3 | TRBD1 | CASSLGTGIHNEQFF | TGTGCCAGCAGCTTAGGGACAGGGATTCACAATGAGCAGTTCTTC
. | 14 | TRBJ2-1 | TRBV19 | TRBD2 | CASSSPLGGEGQFF | TGTGCCAGTAGTAGCCCCCTAGGCGGGGAGGGGCAGTTCTTC
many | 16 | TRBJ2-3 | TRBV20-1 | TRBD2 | CSARDLREVITDTQYF | TGCAGTGCTAGAGATCTCCGGGAGGTAATCACAGATACGCAGTATTTT
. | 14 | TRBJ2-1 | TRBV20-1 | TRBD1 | CSAPGTGGYNEQFF | TGCAGTGCTCCCGGGACAGGGGGCTACAATGAGCAGTTCTTC
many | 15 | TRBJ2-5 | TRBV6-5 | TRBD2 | CASSLGLAGEETQYF | TGTGCCAGCAGCCTTGGACTAGCGGGAGAAGAGACCCAGTACTTC
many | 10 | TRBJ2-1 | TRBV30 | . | CAWSVGEQFF | TGTGCCTGGAGTGTAGGTGAGCAGTTCTTC
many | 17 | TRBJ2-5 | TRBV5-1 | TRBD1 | CASSLADLGQGQETQYF | TGCGCCAGCAGCTTGGCCGACCTGGGACAGGGACAAGAGACCCAGTACTTC
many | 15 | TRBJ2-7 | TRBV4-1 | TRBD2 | CASSQDPGLVGEQYF | TGCGCCAGCAGCCAAGATCCGGGACTAGTTGGCGAGCAGTACTTC
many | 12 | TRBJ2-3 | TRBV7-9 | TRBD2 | CASSFSGSEQYF | TGTGCCAGCAGCTTTAGCGGGTCTGAGCAGTATTTT
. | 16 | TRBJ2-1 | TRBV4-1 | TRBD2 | CASSPTSGRFIGDQFF | TGCGCCAGCAGCCCGACTAGCGGGAGGTTTATCGGCGATCAGTTCTTC
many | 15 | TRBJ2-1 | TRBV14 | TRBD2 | CASSQPGGPGNEQFF | TGTGCCAGCAGCCAACCGGGAGGGCCGGGGAATGAGCAGTTCTTC
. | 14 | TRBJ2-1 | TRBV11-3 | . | CASSLDTYGNEQFF | TGTGCCAGCAGCTTAGATACCTACGGCAATGAGCAGTTCTTC
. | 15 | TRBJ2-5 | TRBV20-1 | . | CSASFGGRYQETQHF | TGCAGTGCTAGTTTCGGGGGCCGGTATCAAGAGACCCAGCACTTC
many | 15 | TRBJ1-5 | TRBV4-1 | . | CASSQDRAGGQPQHF | TGCGCCAGCAGCCAAGATCGGGCGGGAGGTCAGCCCCAGCATTTT
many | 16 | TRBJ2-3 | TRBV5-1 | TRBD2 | CASSSDPREGTDTQYF | TGCGCCAGCAGCTCTGACCCTCGGGAGGGCACAGATACGCAGTATTTT
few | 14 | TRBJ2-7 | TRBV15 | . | CATSPGTNSYEQYF | TGTGCCACCAGCCCCGGGACCAACTCCTACGAGCAGTACTTC
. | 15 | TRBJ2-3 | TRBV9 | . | CASSVDAGGTDTQYF | TGTGCCAGCAGCGTAGATGCCGGAGGCACAGATACGCAGTATTTT
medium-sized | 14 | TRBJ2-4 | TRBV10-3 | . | CAISDGGAKNIQYF | TGTGCCATCAGTGATGGGGGGGCCAAAAACATTCAGTACTTC
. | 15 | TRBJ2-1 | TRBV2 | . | CASSERLSRYNEQFF | TGTGCCAGCAGTGAACGACTATCCCGATACAATGAGCAGTTCTTC
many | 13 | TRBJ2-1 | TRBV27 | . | CASSLGGSGEQFF | TGTGCCAGCAGTTTAGGCGGGTCCGGTGAGCAGTTCTTC
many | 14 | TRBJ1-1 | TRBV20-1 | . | CSAQEVLGNTEAFF | TGCAGTGCTCAAGAGGTATTGGGTAACACTGAAGCTTTCTTT